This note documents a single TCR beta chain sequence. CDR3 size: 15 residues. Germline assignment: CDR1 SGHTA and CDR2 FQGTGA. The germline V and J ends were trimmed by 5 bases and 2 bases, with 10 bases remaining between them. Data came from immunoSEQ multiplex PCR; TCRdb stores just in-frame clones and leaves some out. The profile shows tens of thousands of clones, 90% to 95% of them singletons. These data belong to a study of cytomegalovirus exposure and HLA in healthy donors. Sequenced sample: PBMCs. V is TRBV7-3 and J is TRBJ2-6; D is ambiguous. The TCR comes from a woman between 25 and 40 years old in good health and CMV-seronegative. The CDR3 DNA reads TGTGCCAGCAGCCCTAGTCGCCCTGGGGCCAACGTCCTGACTTTC. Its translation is CASSPSRPGANVLTF.